The next 20 T cell receptor beta chains were all read from a single sample in a study of long-term antiretroviral therapy in people with HIV (dated by TCRdb to about 2022). The immunoSEQ hsTCRB v3.0 assay was used at survey level resolution to sequence the TRB variable region. The clones in this table, taken by TCRdb from immuneACCESS, are in-frame only. Not every clone is retained; where verified, under half of the shortfall comes from an unresolved V gene, and the cause of the rest is unknown. The sample table lists about 39,000 clones, roughly nine tenths of them with a count of one. Of the sample, roughly 4% falls within the top ten clones. Sequences were derived from unsorted PBMCs, sampled 1.2 years after starting antiretroviral therapy. These receptors were obtained from a woman aged 50 to 60 with HIV.

This sequence joins TRBV2 and TRBJ1-3, with D possibly TRBD1 on 5 matching bases. CDR1 is SNHLY, CDR2 FYNNEI, per germline. The CDR3 sequence is 14 residues long. V was trimmed by 8 bases and J by 1 base, leaving 12 bases between them. The CDR3 is CASGGDRSGNTIYF. For the CDR3, the DNA is TGTGCCAGCGGGGGGGACCGATCTGGAAACACCATATATTTT. Based on the CDR3 plus reference TRBV2 and TRBJ1-3, the full variable domain is EPEVTQTPSHQVTQMGQEVILRCVPISNHLYFYWYRQILGQKVEFLVSFYNNEISEKSEIFDDQFSVERPDGSNFTLKIRSTKLEDSAMYFCASGGDRSGNTIYFGEGSWLTVV.

V usage is TRBV19 and J usage is TRBJ1-1, with D hard to call. Trimming took 3 bases from V and 1 from J, leaving 12 bases between them. The CDR3 extends over 15 amino acids. Germline CDR1 and CDR2: LNHDA and SQIVND (reference sequence). CDR3 sequence reads: CASSIPSRQNTEAFF. The CDR3 DNA reads as TGTGCCAGTAGTATCCCATCCCGACAGAACACTGAAGCTTTCTTT. The full variable domain, completed using reference TRBV19 and TRBJ1-1, is DGGITQSPKYLFRKEGQNVTLSCEQNLNHDAMYWYRQDPGQGLRLIYYSQIVNDFQKGDIAEGYSVSREKKESFPLTVTSAQKNPTAFYLCASSIPSRQNTEAFFGQGTRLTVV.

The chain recombines TRBV6-5 with TRBJ2-3; D is undetermined. Germline assignment: CDR1 MNHEY and CDR2 SVGAGI. The germline V and J ends were trimmed by 6 bases and 0 bases, with 10 bases remaining between them. CDR3 length: 14 amino acids. The DNA for the CDR3 is TGTGCCAGCAGCTACCAGGTTAGCACAGATACGCAGTATTTT. It is translated as CASSYQVSTDTQYF.

The V call is TRBV6-6, the J call TRBJ1-5; 8 bases are shared with TRBD1. The CDR3 is 16 residues long. Germline CDR1 is MNHNY and CDR2 is SVGAGI (reference sequence). V lost 5 bases, J lost 3 bases, and 9 bases stayed unmatched. The CDR3 DNA reads as TGTGCCAGCAGTCGACAGGGGCGAAGGGACAATCAGCCCCAGCATTTT. Amino acid sequence: CASSRQGRRDNQPQHF.

This sequence joins TRBV13 and TRBJ2-5; D is unresolved. The germline V gene has CDR1 PRHDT and CDR2 FYEKMQ (reference sequence). Between the trimmed V and J ends, which lost 4 bases and 4 bases, there was a span of 4 bases. CDR3 length: 11 residues. CDR3 region: CASSSRETQYF. CDR3 sequence (DNA): TGTGCCAGCAGCTCGAGAGAGACCCAGTACTTC.

This clone was recorded once. One end of the junction varies from germline; a read error may be responsible. This rearrangement joins TRBV5-8 to TRBJ2-5; D may match TRBD1 or TRBD2 (5 bases each). The CDR3 has 16 amino acids. Germline V gives CDR1 SGHTS, CDR2 YDEGEE. CDR3 residues: CANSRGTETWQETQYF. In DNA form, the CDR3 reads TGTGCCAACAGCCGTGGGACGGAGACCTGGCAAGAGACCCAGTACTTC.

The CDR3 loop is CASSNGGFEQYF. Written as DNA, the CDR3 is TGTGCCAGCAGTAACGGGGGCTTCGAGCAGTACTTC. The chain employs TRBV21-1 and TRBJ2-7. TRBV21-1 is annotated as a pseudogene. The CDR3 runs to 12 residues.

This chain joins TRBV29-1 and TRBJ2-2; 8 bases align to TRBD1. The CDR3 is 13 residues long. Germline loops: CDR1 SQVTM, CDR2 ANQGSEA. With 4 bases clipped from V and 4 bases from J, the junction kept 2 bases outside the gene matches. The CDR3 DNA is TGCAGCGTTGTGACAGGGGTCACCGGGGAGCTGTTTTTT. Protein product: CSVVTGVTGELFF.

J is TRBJ2-7 and V is TRBV29-1; D assignment may be TRBD1 or TRBD2 (5 bases each). The CDR3 extends over 16 amino acids. V dropped 5 bases and J dropped 3 bases, with 23 bases sitting between them. Germline V gene sequence: CDR1 SQVTM, CDR2 ANQGSEA. This CDR3 is CSVSPGALLSGYEQYF. CDR3 nucleotide sequence: TGCAGCGTTTCCCCCGGGGCTCTCCTGAGCGGCTACGAGCAGTACTTC.

This rearrangement joins TRBV2 to TRBJ2-7; 7 nucleotides align to TRBD1. The CDR3 contains 15 residues. Germline values: CDR1 SNHLY, CDR2 FYNNEI. J gave up 6 bases and V 5 bases, and 13 bases lay outside the gene matches. The DNA for the CDR3 is TGTGCCAGCAGTAAGGTTCGGGACAGCCCTAGCGAGCAGTACTTC. Amino acids: CASSKVRDSPSEQYF.

The chain has TRBV5-6 and TRBJ1-2; D ambiguous. Germline V gene lookup returns CDR1 SGHDT and CDR2 YYEEEE. This CDR3 has 15 amino acids. V dropped 0 bases and J dropped 8 bases, with 17 bases sitting between them. CDR3 loop: CASSLDSRVMGGYTF. In DNA, the CDR3 is TGTGCCAGCAGCTTGGATTCCCGGGTAATGGGAGGCTACACCTTC. Complete variable domain (other parts from reference TRBV5-6 and TRBJ1-2): DAGVTQSPTHLIKTRGQQVTLRCSPKSGHDTVSWYQQALGQGPQFIFQYYEEEERQRGNFPDRFSGHQFPNYSSELNVNALLLGDSALYLCASSLDSRVMGGYTFGSGTRLTVV.

The chain has TRBV6-5 and TRBJ2-7; no definite D call. This CDR3 spans 11 amino acids. Trimming left V 7 bases short and J 5 bases short, with 9 bases between. Germline V CDR1 and CDR2: MNHEY, SVGAGI. CDR3 coding DNA: TGTGCCAGCACCGACACCAACGAGCAGTACTTC. Translating gives CASTDTNEQYF.

The chain has TRBV5-6 and TRBJ1-2; D ambiguous. This CDR3 is 14 amino acids long. Trimming left V 1 base short and J 5 bases short, with 12 bases between. Germline CDR1 and CDR2: SGHDT and YYEEEE. CDR3 loop: CASSLWGENYGYTF. In DNA form, the CDR3 reads TGTGCCAGCAGCTTGTGGGGAGAGAATTATGGCTACACCTTC.

J is TRBJ2-5 and V is TRBV9; weak D call: TRBD1 (6 bases). V was clipped by 0 bases and J by 5 bases, with 11 bases between them. The CDR3 runs to 14 residues. Germline V lookup: CDR1 SGDLS, CDR2 YYNGEE. Here the CDR3 reads CASSVDGRGETQYF. The CDR3 DNA reads as TGTGCCAGCAGCGTAGACGGCAGGGGTGAGACCCAGTACTTC.

The CDR3 here is CASSLGLGNTEAFF. In nucleotides, the CDR3 is TGTGCCAGCAGCTTAGGGCTGGGGAACACTGAAGCTTTCTTT. This chain joins TRBV7-3 and TRBJ1-1; D is unresolved. The CDR3 has 14 amino acids. The germline V and J ends were trimmed by 2 bases and 1 base, with 8 bases remaining between them. Germline assignment: CDR1 SGHTA and CDR2 FQGTGA.

This chain links TRBV7-9 with TRBJ2-7; the match to TRBD2 covers 16 bases. Germline V gene data show CDR1 as SEHNR and CDR2 as FQNEAQ (reference sequence). V lost 5 bases and J lost 5; bases outside the gene matches: 9. CDR3 length: 17 amino acids. The CDR3 DNA reads TGTGCCAGCAGCCCACCGGGACTAGCGGGGGGGCCGGACGAGCAGTACTTC. Protein: CASSPPGLAGGPDEQYF.

The V and J genes are TRBV6-1 and TRBJ1-2; D is perhaps TRBD1 (5 bases). In germline, CDR1 is MNHNS, CDR2 SASEGT. CDR3 length: 16 residues. The germline V and J ends were trimmed by 0 bases and 7 bases, with 18 bases remaining between them. The CDR3, as DNA: TGTGCCAGCAGTGAAGCGGGGGGGGTCGGGGCTTTTGGCTACACCTTC. This sequence encodes CASSEAGGVGAFGYTF.

This rearrangement joins TRBV18 to TRBJ1-5, with 10 bases aligning to TRBD1. The CDR3 has 17 residues. With 6 bases clipped from V and 3 bases from J, the junction kept 11 bases outside the gene matches. Germline assignment: CDR1 KGHSH and CDR2 LQKENI. The DNA for the CDR3 is TGTGCCAGCTCCCACTTAGACAGGGGGCATAACAATCAGCCCCAGCATTTT. It specifies CASSHLDRGHNNQPQHF.

V and J are TRBV30 and TRBJ1-4, with unresolved D. Trimming took off 2 bases at V and 6 bases at J, with 10 bases between the two ends. CDR1 is GTSNPN, CDR2 SVGIG, per germline (reference sequence). The CDR3 is 13 residues long. The CDR3 is CAWSTGNDEKLFF. In DNA, the CDR3 is TGTGCCTGGAGTACGGGGAACGATGAAAAACTGTTTTTT.

This rearrangement joins TRBV5-8 to TRBJ1-4; no reliable D call. Germline CDR1 is SGHTS and CDR2 is YDEGEE. This CDR3 has 15 amino acids. Trimming shortened V by 3 bases and J by 7 bases, and 16 bases separated the two germline ends. CDR3: CASSYMVGEIEKLFF. The CDR3, as DNA: TGTGCCAGCAGCTATATGGTTGGGGAGATTGAAAAACTGTTTTTT.